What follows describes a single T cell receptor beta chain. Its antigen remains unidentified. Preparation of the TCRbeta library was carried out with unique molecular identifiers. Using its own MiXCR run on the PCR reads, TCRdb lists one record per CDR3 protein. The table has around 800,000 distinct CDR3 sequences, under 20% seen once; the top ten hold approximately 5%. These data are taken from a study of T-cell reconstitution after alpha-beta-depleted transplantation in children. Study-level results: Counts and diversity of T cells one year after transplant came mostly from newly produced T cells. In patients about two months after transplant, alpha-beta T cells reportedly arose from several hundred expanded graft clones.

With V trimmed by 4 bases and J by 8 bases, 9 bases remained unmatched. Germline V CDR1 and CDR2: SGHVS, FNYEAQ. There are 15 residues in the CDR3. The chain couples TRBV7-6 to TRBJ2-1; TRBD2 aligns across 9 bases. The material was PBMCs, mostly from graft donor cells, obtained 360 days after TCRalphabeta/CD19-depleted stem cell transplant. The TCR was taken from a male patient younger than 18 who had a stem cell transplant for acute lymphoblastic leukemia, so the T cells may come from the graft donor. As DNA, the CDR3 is TGTGCCAGCAGCTCTATAGCGGGAGAACCTTATGAGCAGTTCTTC. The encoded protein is CASSSIAGEPYEQFF.